The rows below give T cell receptor beta chains drawn from one sample of a study of tumor-infiltrating lymphocytes in localized non-small cell lung cancer. Profiled with immunoSEQ multiplex PCR; TCRdb holds only in-frame clones, not every one. This table has approximately 15,000 clones, approximately 72% appearing once. What was sequenced was lung tumor tissue. The receptor set was obtained from a human donor with non-small cell lung cancer. Each CDR3 is given without its conserved first and last residue. The D gene is left open where the match is weak.

D gene,V gene,J gene,CDR3 length,CDR3 protein
.,TRBV30,TRBJ2-6,16,AWSVMGRRSSGANVLT
.,TRBV28,TRBJ2-5,10,ASSGALETQY
TRBD1,TRBV5-1,TRBJ1-1,14,ASSLDYGQGVTEAF
.,TRBV19,TRBJ1-2,11,ASSPGPWNGYT
TRBD1,TRBV30,TRBJ2-5,11,AWSARGLETQY
TRBD2,TRBV11-3,TRBJ2-2,14,ASSRTSGRVTGELF
TRBD1,TRBV30,TRBJ1-1,11,AWSGDRSSGAF
.,TRBV9,TRBJ1-5,12,ASSVEGANQPQH
.,TRBV5-5,TRBJ2-3,12,ASSSSLATDTQY
TRBD1,TRBV14,TRBJ2-5,11,ASSRGLQETQY
TRBD2,TRBV7-2,TRBJ2-1,15,ASSAPGLAGGNNEQF
.,TRBV6-6,TRBJ1-5,12,ATRGGFSNQPQH
.,TRBV4-2,TRBJ1-1,11,ASSQEVNTEAF
.,TRBV7-8,TRBJ2-1,13,ASSLGDFDYNEQF
.,TRBV7-2,TRBJ2-1,14,ASSFAKSGHYNEQF
TRBD1,TRBV19,TRBJ1-5,14,ASSTLGQGLHQPQH
.,TRBV4-3,TRBJ1-2,13,ASSQVNTEGYGYT
.,TRBV14,TRBJ1-1,12,ASSQVRGGTEAF
.,TRBV28,TRBJ2-7,10,ASSSRRAVQY
.,TRBV19,TRBJ2-7,12,ASSYSDRTYEQY
.,TRBV6-1,TRBJ1-3,17,ASSERGHGASGSGNTIY
.,TRBV5-5,TRBJ1-2,11,ASSLSENYGYT
.,TRBV28,TRBJ1-2,17,ASSLFRGAVLTANYGYT
TRBD1,TRBV19,TRBJ1-5,13,ASQGGQGGNQPQH
.,TRBV19,TRBJ1-5,12,ASSMSGGNQPQH
TRBD2,TRBV7-2,TRBJ2-3,12,ASRSGGYTDTQY
.,TRBV4-3,TRBJ2-7,13,ASSQEDRRGYEQY
TRBD1,TRBV5-1,TRBJ2-3,11,ASSLKDRDTQY
.,TRBV27,TRBJ1-3,14,ASSPYWRASGNTIY
TRBD1,TRBV19,TRBJ1-5,13,ASRTAGTGGQPQH
.,TRBV19,TRBJ1-2,10,ASSISVYGYT
TRBD1,TRBV29-1,TRBJ2-2,12,SVIPGQQTGELF
TRBD1,TRBV14,TRBJ2-1,11,ASSLDRANEQF
TRBD1,TRBV5-8,TRBJ2-7,13,ASSIRDRAAYEQY
.,TRBV7-9,TRBJ1-3,13,ASSIGDMSGNTIY
.,TRBV4-1,TRBJ1-1,13,ASSQDPVHNTEAF
.,TRBV27,TRBJ1-4,14,ASSFQGSKANEKLF
.,TRBV2,TRBJ1-6,13,ASSEALRGVTPLH
.,TRBV7-2,TRBJ1-2,16,ASSLEGALLNAGYGYT
.,TRBV7-2,TRBJ1-6,10,ASSPSGLPLH
.,TRBV5-6,TRBJ2-1,14,ASSLSGGPTYNEQF
TRBD1,TRBV5-1,TRBJ1-5,12,ASSDRGLGQPQH
.,TRBV14,TRBJ2-3,13,ASSQDLRRADTQY
TRBD1,TRBV30,TRBJ1-6,12,AWKSTGVNSPLH
.,TRBV7-9,TRBJ1-4,11,ASSADRVEKLF
.,TRBV30,TRBJ2-7,12,AWSTRHPSYEQY
TRBD1,TRBV15,TRBJ1-2,11,ATSSDRAYGYT
TRBD1,TRBV4-3,TRBJ1-2,11,ASSQSTGVGYT
.,TRBV28,TRBJ1-2,9,ASSWGRGYT
TRBD2,TRBV7-2,TRBJ2-1,12,ASSNPMGGNEQF
TRBD1,TRBV19,TRBJ1-1,12,ASSPGQGAPKAF
.,TRBV29-1,TRBJ1-1,11,SGSQGVVTEAF